The 21 T cell receptor beta chains given below trace back to one sample, sequenced in a study of blood T cell repertoires in COVID-19. Measured with immunoSEQ multiplex PCR; TCRdb has only the in-frame clones, and not every one. The sample records 130,000 or so clones, about four fifths being singletons. The sample comprised peripheral blood. Receptors were obtained from a woman of 80 years or more with acute or convalescent COVID-19.

The rearrangement links TRBV19 to TRBJ1-5; 8 bases align to TRBD1. V lost 7 bases, J lost 3 bases, and 8 bases stayed unmatched. Germline loops: CDR1 LNHDA, CDR2 SQIVND (reference sequence). The CDR3 has 15 residues. CDR3 protein: CASNKQGGTNQPQHF. In nucleotides, the CDR3 is TGTGCCAGTAATAAACAGGGGGGGACCAATCAGCCCCAGCATTTT.

This chain joins TRBV9 and TRBJ2-5, with D possibly TRBD1 on 6 matching bases. The CDR3 covers 15 residues. Germline loops: CDR1 SGDLS, CDR2 YYNGEE. Between the trimmed V and J ends, which lost 0 bases and 5 bases, there was a span of 14 bases. CDR3 residues: CASSVGAGDGETQYF. CDR3 in DNA: TGTGCCAGCAGCGTAGGTGCAGGGGATGGGGAGACCCAGTACTTC.

The chain is built from TRBV24-1 and TRBJ2-1, with a weak D call TRBD1 (5 bases). V lost 3 bases and J 12 bases, leaving 14 bases between the germline ends. CDR3 length equals 13 residues. Germline V gene lookup returns CDR1 KGHDR and CDR2 SFDVKD. As DNA, the CDR3 is TGTGCCACCAGTGATCCCTTTACCAGGGTGCAGTTCTTC. Its protein is CATSDPFTRVQFF.

J is TRBJ1-1 and V is TRBV18; D gene ambiguous. Germline CDR1 KGHSH, CDR2 LQKENI. V dropped 3 bases and J dropped 0 bases, with 8 bases sitting between them. The CDR3 runs 14 residues. The CDR3 DNA reads as TGTGCCAGCTCACCCGACACCCTGAACACTGAAGCTTTCTTT. Translating it yields CASSPDTLNTEAFF.

The table lists this clone with a few counts. The CDR3 coding sequence is TGTGCCAGTAAACCGACAGGGGGTTCTGGAAACACCATATATTTT. It is translated as CASKPTGGSGNTIYF. The chain combines TRBV19 with TRBJ1-3; 9 nucleotides line up with TRBD1. The ends lost 7 bases at V and 1 base at J; junction bases unmatched: 5. This CDR3 is built from 15 residues. Germline loops: CDR1 LNHDA, CDR2 SQIVND (reference sequence).

This clone was observed a few times. The J gene is TRBJ2-1, the V gene TRBV7-2; TRBD2 matches 7 bases. Germline CDR1 reads SGHTA; CDR2 reads FQGNSA. The CDR3 is made up of 16 amino acids. V lost 5 bases to trimming and J lost 3 bases; unmatched junction nucleotides: 10. The CDR3 sequence is CASSPSRLADYNEQFF. The CDR3 nucleotides are TGTGCCAGCAGCCCTAGTCGTCTAGCGGACTACAATGAGCAGTTCTTC.

This clone occurred once. The chain links TRBV6-5 to TRBJ1-5; 7 bases align to TRBD1. Germline CDR1 reads MNHEY; CDR2 reads SVGAGI. The CDR3 runs to 16 residues. The V segment lost 2 bases and the J segment 5 bases; nucleotides outside the gene matches: 9. CDR3 sequence: CASSYAPDRIYQPQHF. The CDR3 DNA reads as TGTGCCAGCAGTTACGCTCCGGACAGGATCTATCAGCCCCAGCATTTT.

The V and J genes are TRBV29-1 and TRBJ2-3; 8 bases are shared with TRBD2. The junction had 10 bases not matched to a gene; V was cut back by 4 bases and J by 4 bases. Germline V CDR1 and CDR2: SQVTM, ANQGSEA. The CDR3 runs to 15 residues. The CDR3 protein is CSVGSDGGASDTQYF. The CDR3 bases are TGCAGCGTTGGGTCTGACGGGGGGGCGTCAGATACGCAGTATTTT.

This clone has a count of ten or more. The chain links TRBV14 to TRBJ2-7; D is possibly TRBD2 (5 bases). Germline CDR1 reads SGHDN; CDR2 reads FVKESK. V lost 1 base, J lost 2 bases, and 9 bases lay in between. This CDR3 comprises 14 residues. The CDR3 nucleotides read TGTGCCAGCAGCCAAGGGACTGTACCCTACGAGCAGTACTTC. It codes for CASSQGTVPYEQYF.

This clone was observed a handful of times. The chain is built from TRBV30 and TRBJ2-2; the match to TRBD2 covers 11 bases. The CDR3 sequence is 18 residues long. The junction had 13 bases not matched to a gene; V was cut back by 2 bases and J by 5 bases. The germline CDR1 and CDR2 sequences are GTSNPN and SVGIG (reference sequence). DNA of the CDR3: TGTGCCTGGAGTCAACTAGCGGGAGTACCAAGGCGGACCGGGGAGCTGTTTTTT. Translating it yields CAWSQLAGVPRRTGELFF. The entire variable domain, with the rest obtained from reference TRBV30 and TRBJ2-2, is as follows: SQTIHQWPATLVQPVGSPLSLECTVEGTSNPNLYWYRQAAGRGLQLLFYSVGIGQISSEVPQNLSASRPQDRQFILSSKKLLLSDSGFYLCAWSQLAGVPRRTGELFFGEGSRLTVL.

The genes are TRBV3-1 (or the pseudogene TRBV3-2) and TRBJ2-5; unclear D gene. CDR1 and CDR2 from the germline V gene are LGHDT and YNNKEL (reference sequence). The CDR3 length is 14 residues. With 0 bases removed from V and 2 bases from J, the gap between germline ends came to 7 bases. In nucleotides, the CDR3 is TGTGCCAGCAGCCAAGAAAACAGACAAGAGACCCAGTACTTC. Residues: CASSQENRQETQYF.

The chain couples TRBV2 to TRBJ2-7, with 8 bases that match TRBD1. Germline V gene sequence: CDR1 SNHLY, CDR2 FYNNEI. Trimming cost V 2 bases and J 5 bases; bases outside gene matches: 8. CDR3 length equals 15 residues. In DNA form, the CDR3 reads TGTGCCAGCAGTGAATGGGCAGGGGGCAGCCACGAGCAGTACTTC. Its translation is CASSEWAGGSHEQYF.

In its sample, this clone was seen once. The chain uses TRBV6-6 and TRBJ1-1; D uncertain. The germline V gene has CDR1 MNHNY and CDR2 SVGAGI (reference sequence). The CDR3 totals 9 residues. Trimming removed 11 bases from V and 7 bases from J, with 8 bases in between. DNA for the CDR3: TGTGCCGTAGGGAGTGAAGCTTTCTTT. Its translation is CAVGSEAFF.

This rearrangement joins TRBV9 to TRBJ1-2; TRBD1 matches 8 bases. Germline V lookup: CDR1 SGDLS, CDR2 YYNGEE. V lost 0 bases and J lost 6; bases outside the gene matches: 4. CDR3 length: 14 residues. As DNA, the CDR3 is TGTGCCAGCAGCGTAGGGGCAGGGGGCGATGGCTACACCTTC. Translated, it gives CASSVGAGGDGYTF.

This chain joins TRBV5-6 and TRBJ1-1; 10 nucleotides match TRBD1. CDR3 length: 17 amino acids. The V gene end was trimmed by 0 bases and the J gene end by 7 bases; junction bases not matched to a gene: 12. CDR1 and CDR2 (germline): SGHDT, YYEEEE. The CDR3 loop is CASSLGSIGTGVVEAFF. CDR3 nucleotide sequence: TGTGCCAGCAGCTTGGGGTCAATCGGGACAGGGGTTGTTGAAGCTTTCTTT.

V and J are TRBV18 and TRBJ1-1, with 9 bases that match TRBD1. CDR1 and CDR2 (germline): KGHSH, LQKENI. With V trimmed by 10 bases and J by 6 bases, 9 bases remained unmatched. This CDR3 spans 13 amino acids. In DNA, the CDR3 is TGTGCCATAGCCGACAGGGGGGCGGCTGAAGCTTTCTTT. Protein sequence: CAIADRGAAEAFF.

Comments on this clone: The sample holds other DNA sequences that translate to the same CDR3. The chain combines TRBV30 with TRBJ1-5, with 8 bases matching TRBD1. V trimming: 0 bases; J trimming: 2 bases; junction bases outside the gene matches: 0. The germline gives CDR1 GTSNPN, CDR2 SVGIG (reference sequence). The CDR3 is made up of 14 amino acids. For the CDR3, the DNA is TGTGCCTGGAGTGTGGGACAGGGCAATCAGCCCCAGCATTTT. This encodes CAWSVGQGNQPQHF.

This chain uses TRBV5-1 with TRBJ2-2; TRBD2 aligns across 8 bases. CDR1 and CDR2 (germline): SGHRS, YFSETQ. This CDR3 region has 16 residues. With 4 bases clipped from V and 1 base from J, the junction kept 6 bases outside the gene matches. The CDR3 reads CASSGTGGRNTGELFF. Here the CDR3 DNA reads TGCGCCAGCAGCGGAACGGGAGGGCGGAACACCGGGGAGCTGTTTTTT.

A few counts support this clone. This chain links TRBV7-2 with TRBJ1-4; TRBD1 is a possible D gene (6 bases). Germline lookup yields CDR1 SGHTA and CDR2 FQGNSA. Trimming removed 3 bases at V and 5 bases at J, with 10 bases between. The CDR3 is 14 amino acids. CDR3 protein: CASSLGTLNEKLFF. CDR3 DNA: TGTGCCAGCAGCTTGGGGACACTAAATGAAAAACTGTTTTTT.

V gene TRBV9 combines with J gene TRBJ2-2, with a tentative D call TRBD1 (5 bases). Germline V gene sequence: CDR1 SGDLS, CDR2 YYNGEE. CDR3 length equals 14 residues. V dropped 2 bases and J dropped 1 base, with 6 bases sitting between them. The CDR3 nucleotides read TGTGCCAGCAGCGTCGGACAGAACACCGGGGAGCTGTTTTTT. It yields the protein CASSVGQNTGELFF.

The chain is built from TRBV5-5 and TRBJ2-3; 7 positions agree with TRBD2. The germline V gene has CDR1 SGHKS and CDR2 YYEKEE (reference sequence). The CDR3 has 14 residues. The J segment lost 4 bases and the V segment lost 2 bases, leaving 4 bases of the junction unmatched. This chain's CDR3 is CASSFRLAADTQYF. The CDR3 nucleotides read TGTGCCAGCAGCTTCCGTCTAGCGGCAGATACGCAGTATTTT.